These 8 T cell receptor beta chains originate from one sample sequenced in a study of long-term antiretroviral therapy in people with HIV. Survey level was the resolution at which the v3.0 immunoSEQ assay ran. Produced via immunoSEQ multiplex PCR; TCRdb's table is partial and in-frame only. Of around 19,000 clones in the sample, 90% were seen once. Sequences were derived from unsorted PBMCs, sampled about 4.5 years before starting antiretroviral therapy. The receptor source for this set is a woman in her thirties with HIV.

This clone was recorded only once. This chain links TRBV10-3 with TRBJ2-5, with D uncertain. Trimming pared 4 bases from V and 5 bases from J, leaving 5 bases between. CDR1 ENHRY and CDR2 SYGVKD come from the germline V gene. The CDR3 totals 11 residues. The CDR3 DNA reads as TGTGCCATCAGTGGTGGGGAGACCCAGTACTTC. Amino acids: CAISGGETQYF.

The chain employs TRBV11-2 and TRBJ1-2, with D maybe TRBD1 (6 bases). Germline lookup yields CDR1 SGHAT and CDR2 FQNNGV. Between the trimmed V and J ends, which lost 2 bases and 0 bases, there was a span of 16 bases. The CDR3 length is 17 residues. The CDR3 DNA reads TGTGCCAGCAGCTTATATGGGGGCTCCCAGTCTAACTATGGCTACACCTTC. It encodes CASSLYGGSQSNYGYTF.

The chain is built from TRBV7-2 and TRBJ2-2, with unresolved D. The CDR3 sequence is 13 residues long. The ends were cut back, 8 bases at V and 7 bases at J, with 14 bases in the middle. CDR1 and CDR2 (germline): SGHTA, FQGNSA. The CDR3 loop is CASRIGVDGELFF. In nucleotides, the CDR3 is TGTGCCAGCCGCATCGGAGTGGACGGGGAGCTGTTTTTT.

The chain is built from TRBV10-2 and TRBJ1-2; D unclear. In germline, CDR1 is WSHSY, CDR2 SAAADI. Deletions cut 5 bases from V and 3 bases from J, with 4 bases between. CDR3 size: 11 residues. The CDR3, as DNA: TGCGCCAGCAGTACCGACTATGGCTACACCTTC. Protein sequence: CASSTDYGYTF.

This clone showed up just once. J is TRBJ1-4 and V is TRBV27; D perhaps matches TRBD1 (5 bases). Germline CDR1 and CDR2: MNHEY and SMNVEV (reference sequence). The CDR3 spans 15 residues. V dropped 3 bases and J dropped 3 bases, with 11 bases sitting between them. CDR3 bases: TGTGCCAGCAGTTTCCATGGGGCGGCTAATGAAAAACTGTTTTTT. It yields the protein CASSFHGAANEKLFF. The entire variable domain, with the rest obtained from reference TRBV27 and TRBJ1-4, is as follows: EAQVTQNPRYLITVTGKKLTVTCSQNMNHEYMSWYRQDPGLGLRQIYYSMNVEVTDKGDVPEGYKVSRKEKRNFPLILESPSPNQTSLYFCASSFHGAANEKLFFGSGTQLSVL.

The rearrangement joins TRBV5-4 to TRBJ2-7; 7 bases match TRBD2. J was trimmed by 9 bases and V by 5 bases; bases with no gene match: 8. Germline CDR1 and CDR2: SGHNT and YYREEE (reference sequence). The CDR3 sequence is 12 residues long. The CDR3 sequence is CASSSDSSGQYF. CDR3 DNA: TGTGCCAGCAGTTCGGACTCTAGCGGGCAGTACTTC.

The chain couples TRBV28 to TRBJ1-6, with D hard to call. Germline assignment: CDR1 MDHEN and CDR2 SYDVKM. The V and J ends lost 3 bases and 5 bases respectively, with 14 bases between them. This CDR3 comprises 16 residues. The CDR3 nucleotides read TGTGCCAGCAGTTTTAGGGCAGGAAAGGATAATTCACCCCTCCACTTT. Protein sequence: CASSFRAGKDNSPLHF.

Details on this clone: Other DNA sequences from this sample encode an identical CDR3 as well. The V call is TRBV5-5, the J call TRBJ2-3, with a tentative D call TRBD2 (5 bases). CDR3 length: 13 residues. Per germline, CDR1 SGHKS and CDR2 YYEKEE (reference sequence). V shed 5 bases and J shed 0 bases, with 7 bases lying between them. The CDR3 DNA reads TGTGCCAGCAGTGAGGGCAGCACAGATACGCAGTATTTT. Encoded protein: CASSEGSTDTQYF.